These T cell receptor beta chains were read from a single sample in a study of T cell responses to AZD1222 COVID-19 vaccine. Assay used: immunoSEQ multiplex PCR; TCRdb lists only in-frame clones, some missing. The sample records 120,000 or so clones, roughly 91% being singletons. The sequenced sample was peripheral blood, obtained 28 days after the second AZD1222 dose. The receptors were gathered from an adult who received the AZD1222 COVID-19 vaccine. Both conserved end residues are part of each CDR3. D genes are given only for firm matches. Clone size is stated in some rows and not others, as once, few, many or a class when expanded.

V gene: TRBV29-1
D gene: .
J gene: TRBJ1-5
clone size: .
CDR3 protein: CSVMDGSRPQHF
CDR3 DNA: TGCAGCGTGATGGACGGCTCCCGGCCCCAGCATTTT

V gene: TRBV3-1/TRBV3-2
D gene: TRBD1
J gene: TRBJ2-1
clone size: .
CDR3 protein: CASSQEDRGYNEQFF
CDR3 DNA: TGTGCCAGCAGCCAAGAGGACAGGGGCTACAATGAGCAGTTCTTC

V gene: TRBV28
D gene: .
J gene: TRBJ2-3
clone size: .
CDR3 protein: CASSFIVDTQYF
CDR3 DNA: TGTGCCAGCAGCTTCATTGTAGATACGCAGTATTTT

V gene: TRBV24-1
D gene: .
J gene: TRBJ2-7
clone size: .
CDR3 protein: CATSDPEKTDWCLIYEQYF
CDR3 DNA: TGTGCCACCAGTGACCCAGAAAAGACGGACTGGTGCCTTATCTACGAGCAGTACTTC

V gene: TRBV7-9
D gene: TRBD1
J gene: TRBJ1-2
clone size: .
CDR3 protein: CASSLTEQGIYGYTF
CDR3 DNA: TGTGCCAGCAGCTTGACCGAACAGGGGATCTATGGCTACACCTTC

V gene: TRBV14
D gene: .
J gene: TRBJ2-5
clone size: .
CDR3 protein: CASSQDLRETQYF
CDR3 DNA: TGTGCCAGCAGCCAAGATCTCCGGGAGACCCAGTACTTC

V gene: TRBV11-2
D gene: .
J gene: TRBJ2-7
clone size: .
CDR3 protein: CASSLVQGGSYEQYF
CDR3 DNA: TGTGCCAGCAGCTTAGTTCAGGGGGGATCCTACGAGCAGTACTTC

V gene: TRBV28
D gene: .
J gene: TRBJ2-5
clone size: once
CDR3 protein: CASSDTNFLVGVGRETQYF
CDR3 DNA: TGTGCCAGCAGTGACACTAATTTCCTCGTTGGAGTGGGGAGGGAGACCCAGTACTTC

V gene: TRBV24-1
D gene: .
J gene: TRBJ2-3
clone size: .
CDR3 protein: CATSDPWTDTDTQYF
CDR3 DNA: TGTGCCACCAGTGATCCATGGACAGACACAGATACGCAGTATTTT

V gene: TRBV12-3/TRBV12-4
D gene: .
J gene: TRBJ2-1
clone size: .
CDR3 protein: CASSSPPYEQFF
CDR3 DNA: TGTGCCAGCAGTTCCCCCCCATATGAGCAGTTCTTC

V gene: TRBV7-2
D gene: .
J gene: TRBJ2-3
clone size: .
CDR3 protein: CASSLAADTDTQYF
CDR3 DNA: TGTGCCAGCAGCTTAGCCGCTGACACAGATACGCAGTATTTT

V gene: TRBV7-2
D gene: .
J gene: TRBJ2-7
clone size: .
CDR3 protein: CASSPGGEQYF
CDR3 DNA: TGTGCCAGCAGCCCCGGCGGTGAGCAGTACTTC

V gene: TRBV11-3
D gene: TRBD1
J gene: TRBJ2-3
clone size: .
CDR3 protein: CASSLVVQGTDTQYF
CDR3 DNA: TGTGCCAGCAGCCTCGTAGTACAGGGGACGGATACGCAGTATTTT

V gene: TRBV19
D gene: .
J gene: TRBJ2-7
clone size: .
CDR3 protein: CASSPGGPYEQYF
CDR3 DNA: TGTGCCAGTAGCCCCGGGGGGCCCTACGAGCAGTACTTC

V gene: TRBV6-2/TRBV6-3
D gene: .
J gene: TRBJ1-1
clone size: .
CDR3 protein: CASSLGDSGTEAFF
CDR3 DNA: TGTGCCAGCAGTCTAGGGGATTCTGGTACTGAAGCTTTCTTT

V gene: TRBV7-9
D gene: .
J gene: TRBJ2-1
clone size: few
CDR3 protein: CASSPITSIEQFF
CDR3 DNA: TGTGCCAGCAGCCCTATAACTTCGATTGAGCAGTTCTTC

V gene: TRBV29-1
D gene: .
J gene: TRBJ2-5
clone size: .
CDR3 protein: CSVAPGLVETQYF
CDR3 DNA: TGCAGCGTTGCACCGGGGCTCGTCGAGACCCAGTACTTC

V gene: TRBV6-5
D gene: .
J gene: TRBJ2-2
clone size: .
CDR3 protein: CASSYSGRGTGELFF
CDR3 DNA: TGTGCCAGCAGTTACTCTGGGCGTGGCACCGGGGAGCTGTTTTTT

V gene: TRBV5-1
D gene: .
J gene: TRBJ1-2
clone size: .
CDR3 protein: CASSPAGNGYTF
CDR3 DNA: TGCGCCAGCAGCCCCGCGGGGAATGGCTACACCTTC

V gene: TRBV7-2
D gene: .
J gene: TRBJ1-3
clone size: .
CDR3 protein: CASSLATTSGNTIYF
CDR3 DNA: TGTGCCAGCAGCTTAGCGACGACCTCTGGAAACACCATATATTTT

V gene: TRBV11-3
D gene: TRBD1
J gene: TRBJ2-7
clone size: .
CDR3 protein: CASSYGTGLGEQYF
CDR3 DNA: TGTGCCAGCAGCTACGGGACAGGGCTGGGAGAGCAGTACTTC

V gene: TRBV4-3
D gene: TRBD2
J gene: TRBJ2-7
clone size: .
CDR3 protein: CASSQGVAGAGYEQYF
CDR3 DNA: TGCGCCAGCAGCCAGGGCGTGGCGGGAGCGGGCTACGAGCAGTACTTC

V gene: TRBV6-1
D gene: .
J gene: TRBJ1-3
clone size: .
CDR3 protein: CASSEGPYSGNTIYF
CDR3 DNA: TGTGCCAGCAGTGAAGGGCCCTACTCTGGAAACACCATATATTTT

V gene: TRBV5-6
D gene: .
J gene: TRBJ1-2
clone size: .
CDR3 protein: CASSLAQGLGYTF
CDR3 DNA: TGTGCCAGCAGCTTGGCTCAGGGGTTGGGCTACACCTTC

V gene: TRBV7-3
D gene: .
J gene: TRBJ2-2
clone size: .
CDR3 protein: CASSLRHTGELFF
CDR3 DNA: TGTGCCAGCAGCTTAAGACACACCGGGGAGCTGTTTTTT

V gene: TRBV10-1
D gene: .
J gene: TRBJ2-2
clone size: .
CDR3 protein: CASSEGAQGWVNTGELFF
CDR3 DNA: TGCGCCAGCAGTGAAGGGGCCCAGGGATGGGTGAACACCGGGGAGCTGTTTTTT

V gene: TRBV7-9
D gene: TRBD1
J gene: TRBJ1-3
clone size: .
CDR3 protein: CATRDRRDTIYF
CDR3 DNA: TGTGCCACCCGGGACAGGCGGGACACCATATATTTT

V gene: TRBV9
D gene: TRBD2
J gene: TRBJ2-3
clone size: .
CDR3 protein: CASSVGYGTSGTDTQYF
CDR3 DNA: TGTGCCAGCAGCGTAGGTTACGGGACTAGCGGTACAGATACGCAGTATTTT

V gene: TRBV7-3
D gene: TRBD2
J gene: TRBJ2-1
clone size: .
CDR3 protein: CASSESGGAMHEQFF
CDR3 DNA: TGTGCCAGCAGCGAAAGCGGGGGGGCCATGCATGAGCAGTTCTTC

V gene: TRBV4-1
D gene: TRBD2
J gene: TRBJ2-1
clone size: .
CDR3 protein: CASSQRGGAVNEQFF
CDR3 DNA: TGCGCCAGCAGCCAACGCGGGGGGGCGGTCAATGAGCAGTTCTTC

V gene: TRBV28
D gene: TRBD1
J gene: TRBJ2-7
clone size: .
CDR3 protein: CASSTGTGAGKQYF
CDR3 DNA: TGTGCCAGCAGTACCGGGACAGGGGCAGGCAAGCAGTACTTC

V gene: TRBV5-6
D gene: .
J gene: TRBJ1-2
clone size: .
CDR3 protein: CASSLARGDPGYGYTF
CDR3 DNA: TGTGCCAGCAGCCTCGCGCGGGGGGATCCGGGCTATGGCTACACCTTC

V gene: TRBV5-1
D gene: TRBD1
J gene: TRBJ2-5
clone size: .
CDR3 protein: CASSGRDSGSGTQYF
CDR3 DNA: TGCGCCAGCAGCGGCCGGGACAGTGGGTCAGGGACCCAGTACTTC

V gene: TRBV7-2
D gene: .
J gene: TRBJ1-1
clone size: .
CDR3 protein: CASSLAGRYTEAFF
CDR3 DNA: TGTGCCAGCAGCTTAGCGGGCCGTTACACTGAAGCTTTCTTT

V gene: TRBV28
D gene: .
J gene: TRBJ2-7
clone size: .
CDR3 protein: CASRGVRPSSYEQYF
CDR3 DNA: TGTGCCAGCAGGGGGGTGAGGCCAAGCTCCTACGAGCAGTACTTC

V gene: TRBV5-1
D gene: TRBD1
J gene: TRBJ2-7
clone size: .
CDR3 protein: CASSLPGQGTRREQYF
CDR3 DNA: TGCGCCAGCAGCTTGCCAGGACAGGGAACCCGGCGAGAGCAGTACTTC

V gene: TRBV4-3
D gene: .
J gene: TRBJ1-2
clone size: .
CDR3 protein: CASSQDQEGIYGYTF
CDR3 DNA: TGCGCCAGCAGCCAAGATCAGGAGGGGATTTATGGCTACACCTTC

V gene: TRBV6-4
D gene: TRBD1
J gene: TRBJ1-2
clone size: .
CDR3 protein: CARVTRDSNYGYTF
CDR3 DNA: TGTGCCAGGGTAACCCGGGACAGCAACTATGGCTACACCTTC

V gene: TRBV28
D gene: .
J gene: TRBJ2-3
clone size: .
CDR3 protein: CASSFTGTLEYTQYF
CDR3 DNA: TGTGCCAGCAGTTTCACCGGGACCTTAGAGTATACGCAGTATTTT